This T cell receptor (beta chain) was identified in a study of Graves' ophthalmopathy and Graves' hyperthyroidism. RNA transcripts were the source from which TCR beta CDR3 regions were amplified. After a first-round RT-PCR with HTBI primers, a second-round multiplex PCR was run. TCRdb re-called the multiplex PCR reads through MiXCR, storing one row per CDR3 protein. The sample has hundreds of thousands of distinct CDR3 sequences, 21% seen once. This clonotype showed up many times. Sequencing was performed on peripheral blood. This receptor was obtained from a woman between 18 and 30 years old with stable Graves' hyperthyroidism.

The CDR3 DNA reads as TGTGCCATCAGTGAGACATTCATGAACACTGAAGCTTTCTTT. It codes for CAISETFMNTEAFF. This chain links TRBV10-3 with TRBJ1-1, with D uncertain. The CDR3 sequence is 14 residues long. Trimming took 2 bases from V and 0 from J, leaving 7 bases between them. Germline V gene data show CDR1 as ENHRY and CDR2 as SYGVKD.